This T cell receptor beta chain derives from a study of shared clonotypes between healthy human individuals. Study details: Three plates were used per donor for CD4 naive, three for CD4 memory, two for CD8 naive and one for CD8 memory.

This CDR3 has 15 residues. V was shortened by 0 bases and J by 0 bases, with 8 bases between the two germline ends. Germline V lookup: CDR1 LGHNA, CDR2 YSLEER. The data were produced by immunoSEQ multiplex PCR, yet TCRdb's version contains in-frame clones alone and is incomplete. The repertoire consists of some 2.1 million clones, with around 93% occurring once and the leading ten covering around 1.7%. The naive CD8 population came from CD45RO-negative cells selected for CCR7, without terminally differentiated effector memory CD45RA+ cells. About this clone: The antigen remains unidentified. Other DNA variants within this sample encode the same CDR3.

Study-level results: Larger estimated richness was generally recorded for naive subsets relative to memory subsets. Non-shared clonotypes showed lower generation probabilities than clonotypes common to all four donors.

The clonotype originates from a young man in good health. Some clones in this sample may be carry-over from other donors' samples. The sequenced sample was naive CD8+ T cells from PBMCs. The chain links TRBV4-3 to TRBJ1-1; D is unresolved. The CDR3 sequence: CASSQDPGMNTEAFF. DNA for the CDR3: TGCGCCAGCAGCCAAGATCCGGGAATGAACACTGAAGCTTTCTTT.